The 30 T cell receptor beta chains below come from one sample, sequenced in a study of CD8+ T cells in alopecia areata. After isolation, RNA underwent reverse transcription to generate cDNA as the sequencing template. Assay used: immunoSEQ multiplex PCR; TCRdb lists only in-frame clones, some missing. The sample has 150,000 to 200,000 clones, roughly 60% seen once. The treatment is: oral pan-JAK inhibitor, 5-10 mg twice daily. The sample consisted of CD4+ T cells sorted from blood, taken at week 24, from a patient treated with tofacitinib. These TCRs come from a human donor with alopecia areata.

The chain employs TRBV5-4 and TRBJ2-5; D gene ambiguous. Germline loops: CDR1 SGHNT, CDR2 YYREEE (reference sequence). The CDR3 has 12 residues. V was pared by 2 bases and J by 5 bases, with 7 bases between. The CDR3 loop is CASSFNSETQYF. The CDR3 DNA sequence: TGTGCCAGCAGCTTCAATTCGGAGACCCAGTACTTC.

This rearrangement joins TRBV4-2 to TRBJ1-1; D gene uncertain. Trimming removed 1 base at V and 1 base at J, with 10 bases between. Germline V gives CDR1 LGHNA, CDR2 YNFKEQ. The CDR3 loop spans 15 amino acids. Here the CDR3 reads CASSQVSGENTEAFF. The DNA of the CDR3 is TGTGCCAGCAGCCAAGTGTCCGGGGAGAACACTGAAGCTTTCTTT.

This clone was seen a few times. This chain links TRBV7-3 with TRBJ2-5; possible D gene TRBD2, 5 bases. Between the trimmed V and J ends, which lost 2 bases and 6 bases, there was a span of 13 bases. The CDR3 has 14 amino acids. Germline V gene sequence: CDR1 SGHTA, CDR2 FQGTGA. This chain's CDR3 is CASSLEGPGKTQYF. The CDR3 DNA sequence: TGTGCCAGCAGCTTAGAGGGCCCCGGAAAGACCCAGTACTTC.

This chain joins TRBV30 and TRBJ2-3, with a possible D match to TRBD2 (5 bases). Germline CDR1 GTSNPN, CDR2 SVGIG (reference sequence). Trimming removed 1 base from V and 3 bases from J, with 8 bases in between. The CDR3 spans 13 residues. CDR3 loop: CAWSARGTDTQYF. CDR3 sequence (DNA): TGTGCCTGGAGTGCCAGAGGGACAGATACGCAGTATTTT.

The V and J genes are TRBV7-2 and TRBJ2-7, with TRBD2 identical over 8 bases. The CDR3 has 15 amino acids. Trimming removed 5 bases from V and 4 bases from J; junction bases left unmatched: 10. Germline values: CDR1 SGHTA, CDR2 FQGNSA. The CDR3 sequence: CASSLTSGNTYEQYF. CDR3 coding DNA: TGTGCCAGCAGCCTTACTAGCGGTAACACTTACGAGCAGTACTTC.

The chain employs TRBV7-6 and TRBJ2-1; TRBD2 agrees at 11 bases. The CDR3 is 15 residues long. CDR1 and CDR2 from the germline V gene are SGHVS and FNYEAQ. V lost 4 bases, J lost 12 bases, and 11 bases stayed unmatched. The CDR3 spells CASSSISGGAGGQFF. CDR3 nucleotides: TGTGCCAGCAGCTCCATTAGCGGGGGGGCTGGTGGGCAGTTCTTC. The full variable domain, completed using reference TRBV7-6 and TRBJ2-1, is GAGVSQSPRYKVTKRGQDVALRCDPISGHVSLYWYRQALGQGPEFLTYFNYEAQQDKSGLPNDRFSAERPEGSISTLTIQRTEQRDSAMYRCASSSISGGAGGQFFGPGTRLTVL.

CDR3: CASSVVGGTSTDTQYF. CDR3 DNA: TGTGCCAGCAGCGTAGTTGGTGGGACTAGCACAGATACGCAGTATTTT. The chain has TRBV9 and TRBJ2-3, with a weak D call TRBD2 (6 bases). The germline CDR1 and CDR2 sequences are SGDLS and YYNGEE. The CDR3 runs to 16 residues. Between the trimmed V and J ends, which lost 0 bases and 0 bases, there was a span of 11 bases.

This chain joins TRBV30 and TRBJ1-1; perhaps TRBD1 as D (6 bases). The germline V gene has CDR1 GTSNPN and CDR2 SVGIG (reference sequence). V lost 4 bases, J lost 0 bases, and 15 bases lay in between. The CDR3 runs to 15 residues. The CDR3 is CAWTARGGMNTEAFF. The CDR3 region has the DNA TGTGCCTGGACTGCCAGGGGAGGAATGAACACTGAAGCTTTCTTT.

As regards this clone: The junction differs from germline at one of its ends, possibly a read error. This chain uses TRBV27 with TRBJ1-5; maybe TRBD1 (6 bases). The CDR3 is 15 residues long. Germline assignment: CDR1 MNHEY and CDR2 SMNVEV (reference sequence). DNA for the CDR3: TGTGCCAGCAGCCCCGTACAGGGTAGCCATCAGCCCCAGCATTTT. Translated: CASSPVQGSHQPQHF.

The rearrangement links TRBV30 to TRBJ1-5; D is unclear. This CDR3 contains 12 residues. The V end was cut by 1 base, the J end by 5 bases, with 6 bases between. Germline lookup yields CDR1 GTSNPN and CDR2 SVGIG (reference sequence). CDR3 DNA: TGTGCCTGGAGTGGACATTATCAGCCCCAGCATTTT. This gives the protein CAWSGHYQPQHF.

The rearrangement joins TRBV7-9 to TRBJ2-2; TRBD2 matches 7 bases. V dropped 5 bases and J dropped 4; count of bases not matched to a gene: 4. From germline, CDR1 is SEHNR and CDR2 FQNEAQ (reference sequence). This CDR3 is 14 amino acids long. The DNA of the CDR3 is TGTGCCAGCAGCCCGAGGACTAGCACCGGGGAGCTGTTTTTT. Protein sequence: CASSPRTSTGELFF.

As for this clone: In the same sample, other DNA sequences code for this CDR3. This chain connects TRBV30 to TRBJ1-2; 8 bases are shared with TRBD1. The ends lost 5 bases at V and 8 bases at J; junction bases unmatched: 4. The CDR3 length is 11 residues. From germline, CDR1 is GTSNPN and CDR2 SVGIG (reference sequence). Here the CDR3 DNA reads TGTGCCTGGGGACAGGGAGGGGGCTACACCTTC. It is translated as CAWGQGGGYTF.

This chain joins TRBV7-8 and TRBJ2-1, with a tentative D call TRBD1 (5 bases). Germline values: CDR1 SGHVS, CDR2 FQNEAQ. This CDR3 spans 14 amino acids. The V end was cut by 0 bases, the J end by 7 bases, with 10 bases between. Here the CDR3 DNA reads TGTGCCAGCAGCTTAGCTACCCCAGGGAATGAGCAGTTCTTC. Translation: CASSLATPGNEQFF.

The chain combines TRBV29-1 with TRBJ1-2; D remains unclear. V was clipped by 3 bases and J by 8 bases, with 4 bases between them. The germline V gene has CDR1 SQVTM and CDR2 ANQGSEA. CDR3 length: 9 amino acids. The CDR3 region is CSVDGGYTF. In nucleotides, the CDR3 is TGCAGCGTTGACGGAGGCTACACCTTC.

The chain carries TRBV11-2 and TRBJ1-5; 7 positions agree with TRBD1. There are 15 residues in the CDR3. Germline trimming cut 1 base from V and 5 bases from J; bases unmatched to any gene: 5. Germline values: CDR1 SGHAT, CDR2 FQNNGV. As DNA, the CDR3 is TGTGCCAGCAGCTTAGGAGACAGGGCTGATCAGCCCCAGCATTTT. It translates to CASSLGDRADQPQHF.

The chain has TRBV29-1 and TRBJ2-3; D is unclear. The V end was cut by 3 bases, the J end by 5 bases, with 6 bases between. This CDR3 is built from 11 residues. CDR1 SQVTM and CDR2 ANQGSEA come from the germline V gene. CDR3 amino acids: CSVDVGDTQYF. CDR3 nucleotide sequence: TGCAGCGTTGATGTGGGAGATACGCAGTATTTT.

This clone was seen ten or more times. V is TRBV5-1 and J is TRBJ2-7; D is possibly TRBD2 (5 bases). Per germline, CDR1 SGHRS and CDR2 YFSETQ. V lost 4 bases and J lost 9, with 14 bases in between. This CDR3 is 12 amino acids long. The DNA for the CDR3 is TGCGCCAGCAGCCAGGAGGAGTCTGTGCAGTACTTC. Translation gives CASSQEESVQYF.

In this sample, this clone turned up a few times. The J gene is TRBJ1-6, the V gene TRBV2; weak D call: TRBD1 (5 bases). The V and J ends lost 8 bases and 6 bases respectively, with 23 bases between them. Germline CDR1 is SNHLY and CDR2 is FYNNEI. The CDR3 loop spans 17 amino acids. This chain's CDR3 is CASGPGLTASSNSPLHF. The CDR3 DNA follows: TGTGCCAGCGGGCCAGGGCTCACTGCTTCCAGTAATTCACCCCTCCACTTT.

The chain recombines TRBV4-1 with TRBJ2-3; 9 bases are shared with TRBD2. V shed 2 bases and J 1 base; nucleotides not matched to a gene: 1. Per the germline V gene, CDR1 is MGHRA and CDR2 is YSYEKL. The CDR3 is 15 amino acids. The CDR3 nucleotides are TGCGCCAGCAGCCAAAGACTAGCGGGCACAGATACGCAGTATTTT. This gives the protein CASSQRLAGTDTQYF.

The rearrangement joins TRBV30 to TRBJ1-2; unclear D gene. Germline-derived CDR1 and CDR2 are GTSNPN and SVGIG (reference sequence). Trimming took 3 bases from V and 4 from J, leaving 9 bases between them. The CDR3 runs 12 residues. Written as DNA, the CDR3 is TGTGCCTGGAGGGGAAAGGCCTATGGCTACACCTTC. This sequence encodes CAWRGKAYGYTF.

This clone turned up a few times. CDR3: CASSQDPTGDRYGYTF. The CDR3 nucleotides read TGCGCCAGCAGCCAAGATCCTACTGGGGACCGCTATGGCTACACCTTC. The chain recombines TRBV4-3 with TRBJ1-2; D perhaps matches TRBD1 (5 bases). The CDR3 extends over 16 amino acids. CDR1 and CDR2 (germline): LGHNA, YSLEER. Trimming pared 0 bases from V and 4 bases from J, leaving 15 bases between.

The rearrangement links TRBV11-2 to TRBJ1-6; D is ambiguous. Trimming removed 1 base at V and 9 bases at J, with 13 bases between. The CDR3 length is 15 residues. Germline assignment: CDR1 SGHAT and CDR2 FQNNGV. In DNA form, the CDR3 reads TGTGCCAGCAGCTTAGGGACGGCAGCAGGTTCACCCCTCCACTTT. Translating gives CASSLGTAAGSPLHF.

The sample holds a few counts of this clone. The chain uses TRBV29-1 and TRBJ2-5; D not certain. The CDR3 contains 12 residues. Germline CDR1 SQVTM, CDR2 ANQGSEA. V was pared by 1 base and J by 7 bases, with 10 bases between. The DNA of the CDR3 is TGCAGCGTTGAAGCCGATCCCGGGACCCAGTACTTC. Its translation: CSVEADPGTQYF.

J is TRBJ2-3 and V is TRBV6-1; D gene uncertain. CDR3 length: 15 amino acids. Germline V gene data show CDR1 as MNHNS and CDR2 as SASEGT. Trimming shortened V by 6 bases and J by 0 bases, and 13 bases separated the two germline ends. DNA of the CDR3: TGTGCCAGCAGGGCAGCACATGCGAGCACAGATACGCAGTATTTT. This sequence encodes CASRAAHASTDTQYF.

The V and J genes are TRBV7-2 and TRBJ1-5; D remains ambiguous. The CDR3 is 14 amino acids. Trimming cost V 1 base and J 1 base, with 5 bases left between them. In germline, CDR1 is SGHTA, CDR2 FQGNSA. The CDR3 bases are TGTGCCAGCAGCTTAGACAGCAGCAATCAGCCCCAGCATTTT. It codes for CASSLDSSNQPQHF.

V is TRBV6-1 and J is TRBJ2-5; D is possibly TRBD1 (5 bases). The V gene lost 6 bases and the J gene lost 5 bases, with 13 bases spanning the gap. Germline loops: CDR1 MNHNS, CDR2 SASEGT. The CDR3 is 13 residues long. For the CDR3, the DNA is TGTGCCAGCAGCTCTGACAGTCAGGAGACCCAGTACTTC. The encoded protein is CASSSDSQETQYF.

The chain recombines TRBV4-2 with TRBJ1-3; possibly TRBD1 for D (5 bases). Trimming took 1 base from V and 2 from J, leaving 9 bases between them. There are 15 residues in the CDR3. Per the germline V gene, CDR1 is LGHNA and CDR2 is YNFKEQ. CDR3 coding DNA: TGTGCCAGCAGCCAAGCACAGGATCCTGGAAACACCATATATTTT. Its protein is CASSQAQDPGNTIYF.

The chain combines TRBV5-1 with TRBJ2-5, with 8 bases fitting TRBD2. Germline CDR1 and CDR2: SGHRS and YFSETQ. The CDR3 consists of 14 residues. V trimming: 4 bases; J trimming: 5 bases; junction bases outside the gene matches: 7. CDR3 nucleotides: TGCGCCAGCAGCAACGGGGGGGCCTATGAGACCCAGTACTTC. Protein: CASSNGGAYETQYF.

The V call is TRBV5-1, the J call TRBJ1-1, with 8 bases aligning to TRBD1. The germline CDR1 and CDR2 sequences are SGHRS and YFSETQ. This CDR3 region has 14 residues. Trimming removed 2 bases from V and 4 bases from J; junction bases left unmatched: 4. This CDR3 is CASSLSTGATEAFF. CDR3 DNA: TGCGCCAGCAGCTTATCGACAGGGGCCACTGAAGCTTTCTTT.

The CDR3 loop is CASSQARGAGETQYF. The CDR3 bases are TGCGCCAGCAGCCAAGCGCGTGGGGCAGGAGAGACCCAGTACTTC. The V gene is TRBV4-3, the J gene TRBJ2-5, with D maybe TRBD1 (5 bases). The germline V and J ends were trimmed by 1 base and 4 bases, with 13 bases remaining between them. The CDR3 runs to 15 residues. The germline V gene encodes CDR1 LGHNA and CDR2 YSLEER.